A selection of T cell receptor beta chains follows, all from one sample in a study of blood T cell repertoires in COVID-19. The method was immunoSEQ multiplex PCR; TCRdb's version includes in-frame clones alone and lacks a portion of them. This table holds under 350,000 clones, approximately 83% found once. The sequenced sample was PBMCs or T cells enriched from blood (not recorded which). The origin of the receptors is a woman between 35 and 50 years old with acute COVID-19. Both conserved end residues are part of each CDR3. The D gene is left open where the match is weak. Clone size appears in some rows only: once, few, many, or a class for an expanded clone.

>TRBJ1-5|-|TRBV10-3|-
CAISDPDRPHQPQHF
TGTGCCATCAGTGATCCGGACAGACCTCATCAGCCCCAGCATTTT
>TRBJ1-5|TRBD1|TRBV7-8|-
CATGTDKGQGVTQPQHF
TGTGCCACCGGAACTGATAAAGGACAGGGGGTGACTCAGCCCCAGCATTTT
>TRBJ2-2|-|TRBV7-9|once
CASSPHMATGELFF
TGTGCCAGCAGCCCCCACATGGCCACCGGGGAGCTGTTTTTT
>TRBJ1-6|-|TRBV5-1|once
CASSLALGESPLHF
TGCGCCAGCAGCTTGGCCCTAGGCGAGTCACCCCTCCACTTT
>TRBJ2-1|-|TRBV6-5|-
CASSSLRATEQFF
TGTGCCAGCAGCTCCCTCAGGGCCACTGAGCAGTTCTTC
>TRBJ2-1|-|TRBV7-6|-
CASSTRGSSYNEQFF
TGTGCCAGCAGCACGAGGGGGAGCTCCTACAATGAGCAGTTCTTC
>TRBJ1-5|TRBD1|TRBV7-2|once
CASSFRQGGVGNQPQHF
TGTGCCAGCAGCTTCAGACAGGGCGGGGTGGGCAATCAGCCCCAGCATTTT
>TRBJ1-1|TRBD1|TRBV10-3|once
CAVSGGVYEAFF
TGTGCCGTATCAGGGGGAGTCTATGAAGCTTTCTTT
>TRBJ1-2|TRBD1|TRBV12-3/TRBV12-4|-
CASSGQGYGYTF
TGTGCCAGCAGTGGACAGGGTTACGGCTACACCTTC
>TRBJ1-1|-|TRBV6-4|-
CASSLQGNTEAFF
TGTGCCAGCAGCCTGCAGGGGAACACTGAAGCTTTCTTT
>TRBJ1-1|TRBD1|TRBV18|-
CASSSGTGDMNTEAFF
TGTGCCAGCTCGTCCGGGACAGGGGACATGAACACTGAAGCTTTCTTT
>TRBJ1-5|TRBD1|TRBV28|-
CASRPDRGKLGNQPQHF
TGTGCCAGCAGACCCGACAGGGGAAAATTGGGCAATCAGCCCCAGCATTTT
>TRBJ1-2|-|TRBV7-2|once
CASSPRSRVYGYTF
TGTGCCAGCAGCCCACGTTCCAGGGTCTATGGCTACACCTTC
>TRBJ1-4|TRBD1|TRBV7-9|-
CASSIRGLNEKLFF
TGTGCCAGCAGCATCAGGGGGCTTAATGAAAAACTGTTTTTT
>TRBJ1-2|TRBD1|TRBV5-1|-
CASSLASGTGISYGYTF
TGCGCCAGCAGCTTGGCCTCCGGGACAGGGATTAGCTATGGCTACACCTTC
>TRBJ1-4|-|TRBV28|-
CASSFRSVKAGRLFF
TGTGCCAGCAGTTTCCGGTCAGTCAAGGCAGGTCGATTGTTTTTT
>TRBJ1-2|-|TRBV7-9|-
CASSRQANYGYTF
TGTGCCAGCAGCCGACAGGCGAACTATGGCTACACCTTC
>TRBJ1-5|-|TRBV5-8|-
CASSLGYPGQPQHF
TGTGCCAGCAGCCTGGGGTATCCGGGACAGCCCCAGCATTTT
>TRBJ2-5|TRBD2|TRBV3-1/TRBV3-2|-
CASSTRGAGHQETQYF
TGTGCCAGCAGCACCCGGGGAGCGGGACACCAAGAGACCCAGTACTTC
>TRBJ2-7|-|TRBV5-4|-
CASSFPRGSSYEQYF
TGTGCCAGCAGCTTTCCCAGGGGAAGCTCCTACGAGCAGTACTTC
>TRBJ1-6|-|TRBV6-5|once
CASSYSLHSPLHF
TGTGCCAGCAGTTACTCACTCCATTCACCCCTCCACTTT
>TRBJ2-7|-|TRBV19|-
CASSTIRGAGYEQYF
TGTGCCAGTAGTACCATAAGGGGCGCAGGCTACGAGCAGTACTTC
>TRBJ1-3|-|TRBV14|-
CASSPRTFGNTIYF
TGTGCCAGCAGCCCTAGGACATTTGGAAACACCATATATTTT
>TRBJ1-4|-|TRBV19|-
CASSHGGVDEKLFF
TGTGCCAGTAGTCACGGGGGTGTGGATGAAAAACTGTTTTTT
>TRBJ2-3|-|TRBV3-1/TRBV3-2|-
CASSQPPSTDTQYF
TGTGCCAGCAGCCAACCCCCTAGCACAGATACGCAGTATTTT
>TRBJ2-3|-|TRBV10-3|-
CAISESNLPGDTQYF
TGTGCCATCAGTGAGTCGAATCTTCCCGGGGATACGCAGTATTTT
>TRBJ2-5|-|TRBV5-4|-
CASSLAETQYF
TGTGCCAGCAGCTTGGCTGAGACCCAGTACTTC